The T cell receptor beta chain under discussion was sequenced for a study of CD8+ T cells in alopecia areata. Study at large: Affected scalp percentage set treated patients' severity scores.

There are 15 residues in the CDR3. Germline CDR1 MGHRA, CDR2 YSYEKL. V shed 0 bases and J shed 3 bases, with 9 bases lying between them. Study observations and caveats: Unlike in mice, where it was clearer, TCR sharing across patients was less clear, possibly HLA-related.

Regarding treatment: oral pan-JAK inhibitor, 5-10 mg twice daily. Peripheral blood and lesional scalp punch biopsies were taken from alopecia areata patients. Both CD4+ and CD8+ T cells were separated by sorting PBMCs. A word on this clone: Its target is unknown.

RNA was isolated and reverse transcribed to cDNA, the sequencing template. TCRdb keeps only in-frame clones here, not all; method: immunoSEQ multiplex PCR. Of 150,000 to 200,000 clones listed, about three fifths are singletons. This clonotype originated in a human donor with alopecia areata. V and J are TRBV4-1 and TRBJ1-5; no definite D call. Source: CD8+ T cells sorted from blood, taken at week 24, from a patient treated with tofacitinib. CDR3 region: CASSQDQRANQPQHF. The DNA of the CDR3 is TGCGCCAGCAGCCAAGATCAGAGGGCCAATCAGCCCCAGCATTTT.